This is a list of T cell receptor beta chains from one sample in a study of regulatory T cells in long-lasting Graves disease. TCRdb called the multiplex PCR reads again in MiXCR, with one record for every CDR3 protein. This sample has about 420,000 distinct CDR3 sequences; about 20% occur once, and the top ten carry around 24%. The sample in question was peripheral blood mononuclear cells (PBMCs), obtained when the disease was refractory, from a patient treated with antithyroid drugs. The origin of the receptors is a female donor with Graves disease. Each CDR3 is given with its conserved first and last residue. D genes are given only for firm matches. Size is stated for part of the rows, as once, few or many counts, or as a class when the clone is expanded.

d_gene,v_gene,abundance,j_gene,CDR3aa,CDR3nt
.,TRBV6-1,.,TRBJ1-2,CATPTGVFYGYTF,TGTGCCACCCCGACAGGCGTTTTCTATGGCTACACCTTC
.,TRBV5-1,.,TRBJ2-5,CASSPRGSGFQETQYF,TGCGCCAGCAGCCCCCGGGGCAGCGGGTTCCAAGAGACCCAGTACTTC
.,TRBV11-3,few,TRBJ1-1,CASSHGGGPNTEAFF,TGTGCCAGCAGCCACGGGGGGGGCCCGAACACTGAAGCTTTCTTT
.,TRBV12-3/TRBV12-4,few,TRBJ2-2,CASSPHTNTGELFF,TGTGCCAGCAGTCCTCATACGAACACCGGGGAGCTGTTTTTT
TRBD1,TRBV29-1,many,TRBJ1-6,CSAKGQGDSPLHF,TGCAGCGCGAAGGGACAGGGAGATTCACCCCTCCACTTT
.,TRBV7-2,few,TRBJ1-6,CASSLQGSSYNSPLHF,TGTGCCAGCAGCTTGCAGGGTTCCTCCTATAATTCACCCCTCCACTTT
TRBD1,TRBV19,few,TRBJ1-5,CASSSRDRGMRQPQHF,TGTGCCAGTAGTAGCCGGGACAGGGGGATGCGTCAGCCCCAGCATTTT
.,TRBV10-3,few,TRBJ1-3,CAISERDGSSGNTIYF,TGTGCCATCAGTGAGAGGGACGGCAGCTCTGGAAACACCATATATTTT
TRBD1,TRBV10-3,many,TRBJ1-2,CAISEGTGYGYTF,TGTGCCATCAGTGAAGGGACAGGTTATGGCTACACCTTC
.,TRBV28,.,TRBJ2-2,CASKEGRSGELFF,TGTGCCAGCAAGGAGGGGAGGTCCGGGGAGCTGTTTTTT
TRBD1,TRBV24-1,few,TRBJ2-7,CATEDRGNLRSYEQYF,TGTGCCACCGAGGACAGGGGGAATCTACGATCCTACGAGCAGTACTTC
.,TRBV5-1,few,TRBJ2-7,CASSFNAGGSYEQYF,TGCGCCAGCAGCTTCAACGCAGGGGGGTCCTACGAGCAGTACTTC
TRBD1,TRBV29-1,.,TRBJ2-5,CSLPPGQRVETQYF,TGCAGCTTACCCCCGGGACAGAGGGTGGAGACCCAGTACTTC
.,TRBV2,few,TRBJ2-2,CASSEKGGTAGTGELFF,TGTGCCAGCAGTGAAAAGGGTGGGACTGCTGGCACCGGGGAGCTGTTTTTT
TRBD1,TRBV2,many,TRBJ2-7,CASRDRGYEQYF,TGTGCCAGTAGGGACAGGGGGTACGAGCAGTACTTC
.,TRBV27,many,TRBJ1-6,CASSPAAGGNNSPLHF,TGTGCCAGCAGTCCCGCGGCGGGGGGAAATAATTCACCCCTCCACTTT
TRBD2,TRBV15,.,TRBJ2-7,CATSREGLAGGAEQYF,TGTGCCACCAGCAGAGAAGGACTAGCGGGAGGCGCCGAGCAGTACTTC
.,TRBV28,few,TRBJ2-2,CASSKSDVANTGELSF,TGTGCCAGCAGTAAATCGGACGTCGCGAACACCGGGGAGCTGTCTTTT
TRBD2,TRBV20-1,.,TRBJ2-5,CSAYLGTSGSFDQETQYF,TGCAGTGCATACCTAGGGACTAGCGGGTCTTTCGATCAAGAGACCCAGTACTTC